The 14 T cell receptor beta chains presented below share a single source sample, sequenced in a study of blood T cell repertoires in COVID-19. Repertoires were generated with immunoSEQ multiplex PCR, while TCRdb's copy carries only in-frame clones and drops some. The repertoire has approximately 300,000 clones, roughly 86% of them found once; the top ten carry 1.5% to 2%. The material sequenced was peripheral blood. These receptor sequences come from a woman aged 45 to 65 with acute or convalescent COVID-19.

The chain uses TRBV2 and TRBJ2-3, with unresolved D. This CDR3 has 12 residues. V was shortened by 2 bases and J by 8 bases, with 8 bases between the two germline ends. The germline V gene has CDR1 SNHLY and CDR2 FYNNEI. CDR3 bases: TGTGCCAGCAGTGAACTGCGAGGTACGCAGTATTTT. This sequence encodes CASSELRGTQYF.

The genes are TRBV5-1 and TRBJ2-3; 7 positions agree with TRBD2. The CDR3 consists of 15 residues. The J segment lost 1 base and the V segment lost 4 bases, leaving 6 bases of the junction unmatched. Germline V gene lookup returns CDR1 SGHRS and CDR2 YFSETQ. The CDR3 DNA is TGCGCCAGCAGCCGGTCGGCGGGAGGCACAGATACGCAGTATTTT. Translating it yields CASSRSAGGTDTQYF.

This clone was detected only once. V gene TRBV18 combines with J gene TRBJ2-7; no definite D call. V shed 0 bases and J shed 3 bases, with 6 bases lying between them. Germline assignment: CDR1 KGHSH and CDR2 LQKENI. The length of the CDR3 is 13 residues. As DNA, the CDR3 is TGTGCCAGCTCACCACCCCTAGTCTACGAGCAGTACTTC. This translates into CASSPPLVYEQYF.

The V gene is TRBV6-5, the J gene TRBJ1-2, with 7 bases that match TRBD1. The CDR3 sequence is 14 residues long. Germline V gene lookup returns CDR1 MNHEY and CDR2 SVGAGI. V gave up 6 bases and J gave up 4 bases; unmatched junction bases: 8. The CDR3 spells CASSRTDRVYGYTF. The CDR3 coding sequence is TGTGCCAGCAGCCGAACCGACAGGGTCTATGGCTACACCTTC.

J is TRBJ2-2 and V is TRBV18, with TRBD2 as a possible D gene (5 bases). This CDR3 spans 15 amino acids. V was trimmed by 4 bases and J by 3 bases, leaving 12 bases between them. CDR1 is KGHSH, CDR2 LQKENI, per germline. The CDR3 DNA is TGTGCCAGCTCACTAAGGGCGGGTCACACCGGGGAGCTGTTTTTT. Amino acids: CASSLRAGHTGELFF.

V is TRBV30 and J is TRBJ2-3, with a possible D match to TRBD2 (5 bases). V was shortened by 8 bases and J by 6 bases, with 15 bases between the two germline ends. The CDR3 consists of 12 residues. Germline CDR1 and CDR2: GTSNPN and SVGIG (reference sequence). CDR3 sequence reads: CALGLTVDTQYF. CDR3 nucleotide sequence: TGTGCCCTCGGACTGACGGTGGATACGCAGTATTTT.

J is TRBJ2-5 and V is TRBV19, with TRBD2 matching over 14 bases. CDR3 length equals 16 residues. Germline V gives CDR1 LNHDA, CDR2 SQIVND (reference sequence). The V and J ends lost 5 bases and 3 bases, in that order; junction bases with no gene match: 5. The chain's CDR3 is CASSVPGLAGEETQYF. CDR3 coding DNA: TGTGCCAGTAGTGTACCGGGACTAGCGGGAGAAGAGACCCAGTACTTC.

The CDR3 here is CASSVGPDGGYGYTF. CDR3 coding DNA: TGTGCCAGCAGTGTAGGCCCCGATGGGGGGTATGGCTACACCTTC. The genes are TRBV2 and TRBJ1-2, with a tentative D call TRBD1 (5 bases). V lost 4 bases, J lost 5 bases, and 17 bases lay in between. The CDR3 loop spans 15 amino acids. Germline CDR1 SNHLY, CDR2 FYNNEI.

As DNA, the CDR3 is TGCGCCAGCAACCTAAGAGGCCTTATGGGCACAGATACGCAGTATTTT. It translates to CASNLRGLMGTDTQYF. V is TRBV5-1 and J is TRBJ2-3, with D hard to call. Per germline, CDR1 SGHRS and CDR2 YFSETQ. Between the trimmed V and J ends, which lost 6 bases and 1 base, there was a span of 18 bases. The CDR3 totals 16 residues. The full variable domain, completed using reference TRBV5-1 and TRBJ2-3, is KAGVTQTPRYLIKTRGQQVTLSCSPISGHRSVSWYQQTPGQGLQFLFEYFSETQRNKGNFPGRFSGRQFSNSRSEMNVSTLELGDSALYLCASNLRGLMGTDTQYFGPGTRLTVL.

This chain connects TRBV27 to TRBJ2-3, with D perhaps TRBD2 (6 bases). The V end lost 3 bases, the J end lost 3 bases, and 13 bases lay between the germline ends. This CDR3 is built from 15 residues. Germline V gene data show CDR1 as MNHEY and CDR2 as SMNVEV (reference sequence). The CDR3 DNA sequence: TGTGCCAGCAGTTTTATCCTAGCGCTGACAGATACGCAGTATTTT. Encoded protein: CASSFILALTDTQYF.

The V gene is TRBV5-6, the J gene TRBJ1-1; D may be TRBD1 (6 bases). Looked up from germline, CDR1 is SGHDT and CDR2 is YYEEEE. V was cut by 4 bases and J by 1 base, with 20 bases left in between. The CDR3 spans 17 residues. The CDR3 DNA is TGTGCCAGCAGCCAGGGGACGTACGCCGCCGGGAACACTGAAGCTTTCTTT. This encodes CASSQGTYAAGNTEAFF.

Here the CDR3 DNA reads TGTGCCAGCTCACCACGCGTGGCGGGAACCCTCTACGAGCAGTACTTC. It encodes CASSPRVAGTLYEQYF. The chain couples TRBV18 to TRBJ2-7; a weak D match, TRBD2 (6 bases). Germline assignment: CDR1 KGHSH and CDR2 LQKENI. The CDR3 totals 16 residues. V dropped 1 base and J dropped 3 bases, with 16 bases sitting between them.

The chain has TRBV5-1 and TRBJ1-1; no reliable D call. Germline assignment: CDR1 SGHRS and CDR2 YFSETQ. Trimming left V 5 bases short and J 0 bases short, with 5 bases between. The CDR3 covers 12 residues. This chain's CDR3 is CASRQMNTEAFF. For the CDR3, the DNA is TGCGCCAGCAGACAGATGAACACTGAAGCTTTCTTT.

V is TRBV24-1 and J is TRBJ2-3, with D unresolved. Germline V gene data show CDR1 as KGHDR and CDR2 as SFDVKD. This CDR3 has 12 amino acids. The V end was cut by 9 bases, the J end by 4 bases, with 10 bases between. The CDR3 DNA follows: TGTGCCACCTCGACGAGCGCAGATACGCAGTATTTT. Amino acid sequence: CATSTSADTQYF.